These T cell receptor beta chains were read from a single sample in a study of cytomegalovirus exposure and HLA in healthy donors. The method was immunoSEQ multiplex PCR; TCRdb's version includes in-frame clones alone and lacks a portion of them. The sample has approximately 150,000 clones, roughly 79% seen once. Sequenced material: PBMCs. The receptors originated from a woman aged 40 to 50 in good health and CMV-seronegative. The CDR3 runs from the conserved cysteine through the conserved F or W. D genes are given only for firm matches. Some rows mark clone size as missing; the rest say once, few, many or name a class of expanded clone.

DNA	CDR3	J	D	V	size
TGTGCCAGCAGCCAAGCTTTCGACAGGTTGGAGACCCAGTACTTC	CASSQAFDRLETQYF	TRBJ2-5	-	TRBV4-2	-
TGCGCCAGCAGCCAAGAATTGGTAGCGGGAGCCGGTGAGCAGTTCTTC	CASSQELVAGAGEQFF	TRBJ2-1	TRBD2	TRBV4-3	-
TGTGCCAGCAGTGCCACGGATGAAAAACTGTTTTTT	CASSATDEKLFF	TRBJ1-4	-	TRBV2	-
TGTGCCACCAGCAGAGATCTCGGCAGGAATGAAAAACTGTTTTTT	CATSRDLGRNEKLFF	TRBJ1-4	-	TRBV15	few
TGCGCCAGCAGCTTGGGAGGATCAGGGGAGGGGAACACTGAAGCTTTCTTT	CASSLGGSGEGNTEAFF	TRBJ1-1	-	TRBV5-1	-
TGCGCCAGCAGCCAAGGACAGGGGCCAACCTACGAGCAGTACTTC	CASSQGQGPTYEQYF	TRBJ2-7	TRBD1	TRBV4-1	few
TGTGCCACCATAACATACTTTCAGGCAGGGCTTGAAGCTTTCTTT	CATITYFQAGLEAFF	TRBJ1-1	-	TRBV28	-
TGTGCCATCAGCCCTTTAGCGGGAGCACGAAATGAGCAGTTCTTC	CAISPLAGARNEQFF	TRBJ2-1	TRBD2	TRBV10-3	few
TGTGCCAGCTCACCCCACGGACTAGCGGATTCCTACAATGAGCAGTTCTTC	CASSPHGLADSYNEQFF	TRBJ2-1	TRBD2	TRBV18	-
TGTGCCAGCCACGGAGCGGGGGGTTACGAGCAGTACTTC	CASHGAGGYEQYF	TRBJ2-7	TRBD2	TRBV7-9	-
TGTGCCAGCAGCTTAGATCCGGGACAGGGCCGCGAGCAGTACTTC	CASSLDPGQGREQYF	TRBJ2-7	TRBD1	TRBV11-3	-
TGCAGTGCTAGATACGGGGAGTCGGCTTTCTTT	CSARYGESAFF	TRBJ1-1	-	TRBV20-1	-
TGTGCCAGCAGTTTATTTGGGAGCTCAGATACGCAGTATTTT	CASSLFGSSDTQYF	TRBJ2-3	-	TRBV27	-
TGTGCCAGTAGTCCCCAAGGTCAGGGTGGCAATCAGCCCCAGCATTTT	CASSPQGQGGNQPQHF	TRBJ1-5	-	TRBV19	-
TGTGCCAGCAGTTTATACCGGGCTAGCGGTTACGAGCAGTACTTC	CASSLYRASGYEQYF	TRBJ2-7	TRBD2	TRBV27	-
TGCGCCAGCACGATTAGTGGCGGGAGTTCCTACGAGCAGTACTTC	CASTISGGSSYEQYF	TRBJ2-7	TRBD2	TRBV5-1	-
TGTGCCAGCACCCGGACAGGTATCAACTATGGCTACACCTTC	CASTRTGINYGYTF	TRBJ1-2	TRBD1	TRBV7-9	-
TGTGCCAGCAGCTTAGCCCTCGGGCGGGGAAAGAACACTGAAGCTTTCTTT	CASSLALGRGKNTEAFF	TRBJ1-1	-	TRBV7-2	-
TGTGCCAGCAGCCCCGGCCCTGACAGCTTCTTTGAAGCTTTCTTT	CASSPGPDSFFEAFF	TRBJ1-1	-	TRBV7-2	-
TGTGCCAGCAGCTTAGGAGGAAAGAGCACAGATACGCAGTATTTT	CASSLGGKSTDTQYF	TRBJ2-3	-	TRBV7-6	-
TGTGCCAGCAGTTACACCAAATGGCCCCTCCACTTT	CASSYTKWPLHF	TRBJ1-6	-	TRBV28	-
TGTGCCAGCAGTTACTGGCTAGCGGACTACAATGAGCAGTTCTTC	CASSYWLADYNEQFF	TRBJ2-1	TRBD2	TRBV6-5	-
TGTGCCAGCCTTCCAGGGGATGGTAGCTATGGCTACACCTTC	CASLPGDGSYGYTF	TRBJ1-2	-	TRBV6-5	-
TGTGCCAGCAGCTTAGAACCAGGCAATGAGCAGTTCTTC	CASSLEPGNEQFF	TRBJ2-1	-	TRBV7-8	-
TGTGCCAGCAGTTTATTTTTAGCGGGAGCTGAGACCCAGTACTTC	CASSLFLAGAETQYF	TRBJ2-5	TRBD2	TRBV27	once
TGTGCCAGCAGTTGGACCCGGGACAGTGAAGACTATGGCTACACCTTC	CASSWTRDSEDYGYTF	TRBJ1-2	TRBD1	TRBV28	once
TGTGCCAGCAGTCTCAGGGGAAGACTTCAGCCCCAGCATTTT	CASSLRGRLQPQHF	TRBJ1-5	-	TRBV27	-
TGCGCCAGCAGCCAAGTTCCCCTGGGGGGGGAGGGCGGAAACATTCAGTACTTC	CASSQVPLGGEGGNIQYF	TRBJ2-4	TRBD2	TRBV4-3	-
TGCGCCAGCAGCCTCTTGGACAGGGTTATATACGAGCAGTACTTC	CASSLLDRVIYEQYF	TRBJ2-7	TRBD1	TRBV4-1	-
TGTGCCAGCAGCTTGGTGGTAGCGGGAGGGGGAGAGACCCAGTACTTC	CASSLVVAGGGETQYF	TRBJ2-5	TRBD2	TRBV5-5	-
TGCGCCAGCAACCGGGACATTAACACTGAAGCTTTCTTT	CASNRDINTEAFF	TRBJ1-1	-	TRBV5-1	-